Below, 23 T cell receptor beta chains from the same sample are listed, as sequenced in a study of cytomegalovirus exposure and HLA in healthy donors. In the PCR, 60 Vbeta and 13 Jbeta primers were used. TCRdb's copy holds only in-frame clones and misses some; the assay was immunoSEQ multiplex PCR. The table lists about 270,000 clones, 86% of them singletons. Sequenced: PBMCs. Receptors originate from a man aged 35-49 years in good health and CMV-seropositive.

This sequence joins TRBV7-8 and TRBJ1-5, with D tentatively TRBD1 (6 bases). The CDR3 contains 15 residues. V was pared by 5 bases and J by 7 bases, with 18 bases between. Germline V gene lookup returns CDR1 SGHVS and CDR2 FQNEAQ. CDR3 DNA sequence: TGTGCCAGCAGCCCCCCGGACAGAGGCGGGCAGCCCCAGCATTTT. It is translated as CASSPPDRGGQPQHF.

The chain links TRBV5-6 to TRBJ2-5; 7 bases agree with TRBD2. Germline lookup yields CDR1 SGHDT and CDR2 YYEEEE. V dropped 3 bases and J dropped 1; count of bases not matched to a gene: 6. The CDR3 is made up of 15 amino acids. The CDR3 coding sequence is TGTGCCAGCAGCTCCTGGACGGGAGGCCAAGAGACCCAGTACTTC. As protein: CASSSWTGGQETQYF. Looking up the rest from reference TRBV5-6 and TRBJ2-5 gives the full variable domain: DAGVTQSPTHLIKTRGQQVTLRCSPKSGHDTVSWYQQALGQGPQFIFQYYEEEERQRGNFPDRFSGHQFPNYSSELNVNALLLGDSALYLCASSSWTGGQETQYFGPGTRLLVL.

The J gene is TRBJ1-1, the V gene TRBV5-6, with TRBD1 as a possible D gene (6 bases). Germline assignment: CDR1 SGHDT and CDR2 YYEEEE. V gave up 2 bases and J gave up 3 bases, with 11 bases separating them. The CDR3 covers 14 residues. CDR3 loop: CASSLQGVDTEAFF. The CDR3 DNA is TGTGCCAGCAGCTTACAGGGCGTCGACACTGAAGCTTTCTTT. Variable domain in full (rest from reference TRBV5-6 and TRBJ1-1): DAGVTQSPTHLIKTRGQQVTLRCSPKSGHDTVSWYQQALGQGPQFIFQYYEEEERQRGNFPDRFSGHQFPNYSSELNVNALLLGDSALYLCASSLQGVDTEAFFGQGTRLTVV.

The J gene is TRBJ2-7, the V gene TRBV5-4, with D perhaps TRBD2 (6 bases). Germline V gene lookup returns CDR1 SGHNT and CDR2 YYREEE (reference sequence). Trimming cost V 0 bases and J 7 bases, with 14 bases left between them. CDR3 length: 14 residues. Here the CDR3 reads CASSLAGVLREQYF. Here the CDR3 DNA reads TGTGCCAGCAGCTTGGCGGGGGTCCTACGTGAGCAGTACTTC.

This chain joins TRBV28 and TRBJ1-2; no reliable D call. V gave up 2 bases and J gave up 7 bases, with 8 bases separating them. Germline assignment: CDR1 MDHEN and CDR2 SYDVKM. This CDR3 has 12 residues. The chain's CDR3 is CASSLTVFGYTF. DNA for the CDR3: TGTGCCAGCAGTTTAACTGTTTTTGGCTACACCTTC.

The gene calls are TRBV6-5 and TRBJ2-7; D possibly corresponds to TRBD2 (5 bases). Trimming removed 4 bases from V and 6 bases from J, with 10 bases in between. The CDR3 extends over 12 amino acids. Looked up from germline, CDR1 is MNHEY and CDR2 is SVGAGI. As DNA, the CDR3 is TGTGCCAGCAGTTTGGACTCATCCGAGCAGTACTTC. This codes for CASSLDSSEQYF.

The chain has TRBV5-4 and TRBJ2-2; 7 bases are shared with TRBD1. V shed 4 bases, J shed 2 bases, and the junction held 2 bases outside the gene matches. CDR1 is SGHNT, CDR2 YYREEE, per germline (reference sequence). The CDR3 length is 14 residues. CDR3 DNA: TGTGCCAGCAGCCGACAGGGTAACACCGGGGAGCTGTTTTTT. Amino acid sequence: CASSRQGNTGELFF. Together with reference TRBV5-4 and TRBJ2-2, the CDR3 gives the full variable domain: ETGVTQSPTHLIKTRGQQVTLRCSSQSGHNTVSWYQQALGQGPQFIFQYYREEENGRGNFPPRFSGLQFPNYSSELNVNALELDDSALYLCASSRQGNTGELFFGEGSRLTVL.

The rearrangement links TRBV15 to TRBJ2-7, with TRBD2 as a possible D gene (5 bases). CDR3 size: 16 residues. CDR1 LNHNV and CDR2 YYDKDF come from the germline V gene (reference sequence). The V end was cut by 0 bases, the J end by 0 bases, with 12 bases between. The DNA of the CDR3 is TGTGCCACCAGCAGAGATGTAAAGCGGATCTCCTACGAGCAGTACTTC. Its translation is CATSRDVKRISYEQYF. Looking up the rest from reference TRBV15 and TRBJ2-7 gives the full variable domain: DAMVIQNPRYQVTQFGKPVTLSCSQTLNHNVMYWYQQKSSQAPKLLFHYYDKDFNNEADTPDNFQSRRPNTSFCFLDIRSPGLGDTAMYLCATSRDVKRISYEQYFGPGTRLTVT.

The chain carries TRBV5-1 and TRBJ2-1; D perhaps matches TRBD1 (6 bases). The germline gives CDR1 SGHRS, CDR2 YFSETQ. V lost 2 bases to trimming and J lost 4 bases, with 10 bases between them. The CDR3 runs to 14 residues. In DNA form, the CDR3 reads TGCGCCAGCAGCTTACGGACAGCTTACAATGAGCAGTTCTTC. This translates into CASSLRTAYNEQFF.

In this sample, this clone turned up a few times. The V and J genes are TRBV6-5 and TRBJ1-3, with D unclear. Germline V gene lookup returns CDR1 MNHEY and CDR2 SVGAGI. This CDR3 spans 15 amino acids. V lost 0 bases, J lost 2 bases, and 8 bases lay in between. Written as DNA, the CDR3 is TGTGCCAGCAGTTACTCGGATGAGGCTGGAAACACCATATATTTT. This gives the protein CASSYSDEAGNTIYF.

The chain links TRBV19 to TRBJ1-1; D unresolved. The CDR3 extends over 16 amino acids. With 5 bases removed from V and 1 base from J, the gap between germline ends came to 17 bases. Germline values: CDR1 LNHDA, CDR2 SQIVND (reference sequence). The CDR3: CASSLWTGLGNTEAFF. The DNA of the CDR3 is TGTGCCAGTAGTCTATGGACTGGTCTTGGGAACACTGAAGCTTTCTTT.

The chain carries TRBV14 and TRBJ2-1; D may be TRBD1 (7 bases). The germline CDR1 and CDR2 sequences are SGHDN and FVKESK. There are 17 residues in the CDR3. V lost 0 bases and J 6 bases, leaving 18 bases between the germline ends. The CDR3 DNA reads as TGTGCCAGCAGCCAAGATAGGTGGTCAGGGGGAGGCAATGAGCAGTTCTTC. This codes for CASSQDRWSGGGNEQFF.

A single count supports this clone. The chain recombines TRBV2 with TRBJ2-1, with D perhaps TRBD2 (6 bases). The CDR3 is 15 amino acids. Between the trimmed V and J ends, which lost 9 bases and 8 bases, there was a span of 23 bases. Germline assignment: CDR1 SNHLY and CDR2 FYNNEI. CDR3 nucleotides: TGTGCCAGTAAAACCCCGGGACTCCTCCAGGATGAGCAGTTCTTC. Its protein product is CASKTPGLLQDEQFF.

The CDR3 region is CASSGQGYIQYF. Here the CDR3 DNA reads TGTGCCAGCTCCGGACAGGGATACATTCAGTACTTC. This chain connects TRBV6-1 to TRBJ2-4; 8 bases are shared with TRBD1. V was pared by 8 bases and J by 8 bases, with 5 bases of the junction left unmatched. The CDR3 extends over 12 amino acids. Germline CDR1 is MNHNS and CDR2 is SASEGT.

The V gene is TRBV4-2, the J gene TRBJ2-1; 12 bases fit TRBD2. Germline CDR1 reads LGHNA; CDR2 reads YNFKEQ. The CDR3 loop spans 16 amino acids. The V gene end was trimmed by 1 base and the J gene end by 4 bases; junction bases not matched to a gene: 2. DNA for the CDR3: TGTGCCAGCAGCCAAGCGACTAGCGGGGGATACAATGAGCAGTTCTTC. Its protein is CASSQATSGGYNEQFF.

This chain joins TRBV5-6 and TRBJ2-1; 9 bases match TRBD2. V lost 4 bases to trimming and J lost 6 bases; unmatched junction nucleotides: 5. Looked up from germline, CDR1 is SGHDT and CDR2 is YYEEEE. The CDR3 spans 14 residues. The CDR3 protein is CASSGVAGANEQFF. In DNA form, the CDR3 reads TGTGCCAGCAGCGGAGTAGCGGGAGCCAATGAGCAGTTCTTC.

The chain has TRBV28 and TRBJ2-7; 13 positions agree with TRBD2. The CDR3 spans 13 residues. The trim removed 10 bases at V and 2 bases at J, leaving 2 bases unmatched. Germline values: CDR1 MDHEN, CDR2 SYDVKM. For the CDR3, the DNA is TGTGCCACACTAGCGGGAGGGACCTACGAGCAGTACTTC. It is translated as CATLAGGTYEQYF.

This clone appeared a single time. This chain joins TRBV4-1 and TRBJ1-1, with unresolved D. Trimming cost V 1 base and J 2 bases, with 11 bases left between them. CDR1 and CDR2 from the germline V gene are MGHRA and YSYEKL. CDR3 length: 15 amino acids. The CDR3 here is CASSQAGRSNTEAFF. DNA of the CDR3: TGCGCCAGCAGCCAAGCTGGCAGGTCCAACACTGAAGCTTTCTTT.

This clone was picked up one time. The rearrangement joins TRBV16 to TRBJ2-1; 7 positions agree with TRBD1. The CDR3 consists of 15 residues. CDR1 is KGHSY, CDR2 FQNENV, per germline. Losses at the gene ends were 4 bases for V and 9 bases for J; bases not matched to a gene: 12. In DNA form, the CDR3 reads TGTGCCAGCAGCCCCAAAGACAGGGTACCGCCTGAGCAGTTCTTC. Translating it yields CASSPKDRVPPEQFF.

The chain carries TRBV7-3 and TRBJ2-3; TRBD2 aligns across 9 bases. CDR1 is SGHTA and CDR2 is FQGTGA in the germline V gene. This CDR3 is 16 amino acids long. Trimming took 3 bases from V and 0 from J; bases not matched to a gene: 4. The CDR3, as DNA: TGTGCCAGCAGCTTGCTAGCGGGATATAGCACAGATACGCAGTATTTT. Protein product: CASSLLAGYSTDTQYF.

This sequence joins TRBV4-2 and TRBJ2-7; tentative D call: TRBD2 (5 bases). The CDR3 consists of 14 residues. The germline CDR1 and CDR2 sequences are LGHNA and YNFKEQ. V was trimmed by 4 bases and J by 3 bases, leaving 13 bases between them. CDR3 coding DNA: TGTGCCAGCAGCCCTACGAGCGAGGGCTACGAGCAGTACTTC. It yields the protein CASSPTSEGYEQYF.

The gene calls are TRBV7-6 and TRBJ2-7; 8 nucleotides agree with TRBD2. The germline V gene encodes CDR1 SGHVS and CDR2 FNYEAQ. The CDR3 extends over 17 amino acids. V gave up 1 base and J gave up 6 bases; unmatched junction bases: 14. For the CDR3, the DNA is TGTGCCAGCAGCTTAGGTGTACAGACTAGCGCGGCGGGCGAGCAGTACTTC. This sequence encodes CASSLGVQTSAAGEQYF.

This clone was seen just once. The chain recombines TRBV6-5 with TRBJ2-7, with D perhaps matching TRBD2 (6 bases). The CDR3 loop spans 11 amino acids. With 6 bases removed from V and 6 bases from J, the gap between germline ends came to 9 bases. Germline V gene lookup returns CDR1 MNHEY and CDR2 SVGAGI. CDR3 DNA: TGTGCCAGCAGCGCCGGGAGCGAGCAGTACTTC. The encoded protein is CASSAGSEQYF.